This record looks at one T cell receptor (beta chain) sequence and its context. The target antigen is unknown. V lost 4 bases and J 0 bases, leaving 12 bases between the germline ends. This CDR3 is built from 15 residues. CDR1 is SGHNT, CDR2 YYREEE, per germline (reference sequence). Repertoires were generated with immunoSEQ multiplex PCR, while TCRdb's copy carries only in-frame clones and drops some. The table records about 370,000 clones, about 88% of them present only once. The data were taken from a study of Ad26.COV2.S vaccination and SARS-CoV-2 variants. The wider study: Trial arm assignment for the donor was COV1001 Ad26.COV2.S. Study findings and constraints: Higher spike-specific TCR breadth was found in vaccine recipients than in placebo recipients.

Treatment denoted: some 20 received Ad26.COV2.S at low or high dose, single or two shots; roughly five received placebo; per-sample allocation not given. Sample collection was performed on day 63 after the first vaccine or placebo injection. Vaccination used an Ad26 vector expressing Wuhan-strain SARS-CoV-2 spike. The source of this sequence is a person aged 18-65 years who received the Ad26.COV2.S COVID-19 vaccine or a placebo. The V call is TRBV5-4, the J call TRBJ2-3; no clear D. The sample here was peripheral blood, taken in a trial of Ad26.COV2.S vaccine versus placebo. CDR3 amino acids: CASSLHDLSTDTQYF. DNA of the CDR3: TGTGCCAGCAGCCTACACGACTTGAGCACAGATACGCAGTATTTT.